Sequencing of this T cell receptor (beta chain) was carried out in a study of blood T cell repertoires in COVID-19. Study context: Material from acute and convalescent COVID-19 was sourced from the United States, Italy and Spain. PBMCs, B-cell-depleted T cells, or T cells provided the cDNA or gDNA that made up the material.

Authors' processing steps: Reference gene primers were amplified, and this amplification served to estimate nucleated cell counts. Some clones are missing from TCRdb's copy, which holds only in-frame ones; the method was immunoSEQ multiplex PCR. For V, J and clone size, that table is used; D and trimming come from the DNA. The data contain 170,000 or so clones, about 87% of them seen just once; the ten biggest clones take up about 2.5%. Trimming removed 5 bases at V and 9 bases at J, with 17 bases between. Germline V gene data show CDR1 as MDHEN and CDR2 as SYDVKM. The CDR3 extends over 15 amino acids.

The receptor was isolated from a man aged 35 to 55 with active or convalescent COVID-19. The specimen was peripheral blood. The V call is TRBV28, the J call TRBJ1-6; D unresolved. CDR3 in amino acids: CASSRTFSEGSPLHF. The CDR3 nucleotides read TGTGCCAGCAGTCGCACCTTTTCTGAGGGTTCACCCCTCCACTTT.